A single sample is the source of the 9 T cell receptor beta chains below, sequenced in a study of cytomegalovirus exposure and HLA in healthy donors. PCR employed 60 Vbeta and 13 Jbeta primers. Measured with immunoSEQ multiplex PCR; TCRdb has only the in-frame clones, and not every one. The data hold approximately 85,000 clones, with about three fifths observed a single time. Sequencing used PBMCs. All receptors derive from a woman between 25 and 40 years old in good health and CMV-seropositive.

This clone was recorded only once. V usage is TRBV29-1 and J usage is TRBJ1-6, with 8 bases that match TRBD1. This CDR3 is built from 15 residues. From germline, CDR1 is SQVTM and CDR2 ANQGSEA. Trimming took 6 bases from V and 3 from J; bases not matched to a gene: 7. This CDR3 reads CSVQDRGGYNSPLHF. The DNA of the CDR3 is TGCAGCGTACAAGACAGGGGCGGCTATAATTCACCCCTCCACTTT.

This chain uses TRBV18 with TRBJ1-1, with D perhaps TRBD1 (6 bases). The germline V and J ends were trimmed by 4 bases and 3 bases, with 18 bases remaining between them. CDR1 and CDR2 (germline): KGHSH, LQKENI. The CDR3 runs to 16 residues. The CDR3 coding sequence is TGTGCCAGCTCACGAAAAACAGGGAAACCTTACACTGAAGCTTTCTTT. Amino acids: CASSRKTGKPYTEAFF.

The chain uses TRBV11-3 and TRBJ2-2; TRBD1 matches at 10 bases. There are 16 residues in the CDR3. CDR1 is SGHNT and CDR2 is YENEEA in the germline V gene. V shed 5 bases, J shed 6 bases, and the junction held 9 bases outside the gene matches. CDR3: CASSGRTGGIAGELFF. The DNA for the CDR3 is TGTGCCAGCAGCGGTCGGACAGGGGGTATAGCCGGGGAGCTGTTTTTT.

The DNA of the CDR3 is TGCGCCAGCAGCTTGGGGGAGGTCTATGGCTACACCTTC. The encoded protein is CASSLGEVYGYTF. The J gene is TRBJ1-2, the V gene TRBV5-1; D unresolved. The germline V gene has CDR1 SGHRS and CDR2 YFSETQ. This CDR3 contains 13 residues. Between the trimmed V and J ends, which lost 0 bases and 4 bases, there was a span of 7 bases.

The V call is TRBV5-1, the J call TRBJ1-5; D unresolved. Germline loops: CDR1 SGHRS, CDR2 YFSETQ. V lost 5 bases to trimming and J lost 8 bases, with 20 bases between them. The CDR3 length is 15 residues. The CDR3, as DNA: TGCGCCAGCAGTTCCGGGTTTTCTGCGGCCGAGCCCCAGCATTTT. This codes for CASSSGFSAAEPQHF.

The chain links TRBV10-1 to TRBJ2-7, with TRBD2 as a possible D gene (6 bases). V was pared by 9 bases and J by 3 bases, with 15 bases between. CDR3 length: 13 amino acids. The germline CDR1 and CDR2 sequences are WNHNN and SYGVQD (reference sequence). Written as DNA, the CDR3 is TGCGCCAGTCCGGGACTGGAGGGCTACGAGCAGTACTTC. Its protein product is CASPGLEGYEQYF.

The chain is built from TRBV7-3 and TRBJ2-4; 9 bases align to TRBD1. V was clipped by 2 bases and J by 4 bases; unmatched bases: 3. In germline, CDR1 is SGHTA, CDR2 FQGTGA. CDR3 length: 15 residues. CDR3 residues: CASSLEQGAKNIQYF. CDR3 DNA sequence: TGTGCCAGCAGCTTAGAACAGGGGGCAAAAAACATTCAGTACTTC. The variable domain in full, completed from reference TRBV7-3 and TRBJ2-4, reads GAGVSQTPSNKVTEKGKYVELRCDPISGHTALYWYRQSLGQGPEFLIYFQGTGAADDSGLPNDRFFAVRPEGSVSTLKIQRTERGDSAVYLCASSLEQGAKNIQYFGAGTRLSVL.

The chain has TRBV14 and TRBJ1-4, with D hard to call. With 1 base removed from V and 6 bases from J, the gap between germline ends came to 6 bases. The V gene's germline CDR1 is SGHDN and CDR2 FVKESK. The CDR3 extends over 13 amino acids. The CDR3 coding sequence is TGTGCCAGCAGCCAAGTCACAGATGAAAAACTGTTTTTT. It translates to CASSQVTDEKLFF.

The chain links TRBV28 to TRBJ1-1, with TRBD1 as a possible D gene (6 bases). The germline V gene has CDR1 MDHEN and CDR2 SYDVKM. This CDR3 contains 15 residues. V was trimmed by 2 bases and J by 0 bases, leaving 10 bases between them. CDR3 region: CASSLTGSMNTEAFF. The CDR3 nucleotides read TGTGCCAGCAGTTTAACAGGGTCCATGAACACTGAAGCTTTCTTT.